The 18 T cell receptor beta chains in this list originate from one sample, sequenced in a study of graft-versus-host responses after intestinal transplantation. These receptors' targets are unknown. Sequencing was performed with immunoSEQ multiplex PCR; in TCRdb, only in-frame clones are kept and a portion is missing. Among approximately 86,000 clones listed, 85% to 95% were seen once. This specimen consisted of unstimulated CD8+ T cells sorted from spleen or lymph node cells, obtained before transplant. These receptors originate from a human donor who was the organ donor for an intestinal transplant.

This clone was seen a handful of times. The chain has TRBV5-8 and TRBJ1-5, with unresolved D. The V and J ends lost 4 bases and 4 bases respectively, with 9 bases between them. In germline, CDR1 is SGHTS, CDR2 YDEGEE. The CDR3 loop spans 13 amino acids. CDR3 coding DNA: TGTGCCAGCAGCCGCTCCGGTAATCAGCCCCAGCATTTT. Protein product: CASSRSGNQPQHF.

V is TRBV19 and J is TRBJ2-7; a weak D match, TRBD1 (5 bases). This CDR3 is built from 12 residues. The germline V and J ends were trimmed by 6 bases and 13 bases, with 19 bases remaining between them. Per the germline V gene, CDR1 is LNHDA and CDR2 is SQIVND (reference sequence). The CDR3 nucleotides are TGTGCCAGTAGGAATGGACAAAGTCCGGTATACTTC. It translates to CASRNGQSPVYF.

The rearrangement uses TRBV4-3 and TRBJ2-7; D unresolved. The CDR3 covers 15 residues. The ends were cut back, 1 base at V and 0 bases at J, with 10 bases in the middle. The germline V gene encodes CDR1 LGHNA and CDR2 YSLEER. The CDR3 region has the DNA TGCGCCAGCAGCCAAGCAAGGTACAGCTCCTACGAGCAGTACTTC. This sequence encodes CASSQARYSSYEQYF.

Worth noting for this clone: One end of the junction varies from germline; a read error may be responsible. V gene TRBV7-7 combines with J gene TRBJ2-5; 9 bases fit TRBD2. CDR3 size: 15 residues. The germline CDR1 and CDR2 sequences are SSHAT and FNYEAQ (reference sequence). CDR3 in DNA: TGTGCTAGCAGCCCTAGACCTAGCGGGGAAGAGACCCAGTACTTC. Encoded protein: CASSPRPSGEETQYF.

The gene calls are TRBV4-1 and TRBJ1-6; D might be TRBD1 (6 bases). Trimming cost V 3 bases and J 6 bases, with 15 bases left between them. Germline V gene sequence: CDR1 MGHRA, CDR2 YSYEKL. The CDR3 contains 16 residues. CDR3 amino acids: CASSQRQAPINSPLHF. In nucleotides, the CDR3 is TGCGCCAGCAGCCAGAGACAGGCCCCTATTAATTCACCCCTCCACTTT.

Written as DNA, the CDR3 is TGTGCCAGCAGCGGTGTCGGGGGGACAGGGAGCCGGAGTGGCTACACCTTC. It encodes CASSGVGGTGSRSGYTF. The chain carries TRBV7-8 and TRBJ1-2; 9 bases agree with TRBD1. V lost 5 bases to trimming and J lost 7 bases; unmatched junction nucleotides: 17. There are 17 residues in the CDR3. CDR1 and CDR2 from the germline V gene are SGHVS and FQNEAQ.

The J gene is TRBJ1-5, the V gene TRBV6-6; no definite D call. The germline V gene encodes CDR1 MNHNY and CDR2 SVGAGI (reference sequence). The CDR3 has 15 residues. V dropped 2 bases and J dropped 0 bases, with 8 bases sitting between them. In DNA form, the CDR3 reads TGTGCCAGCAGTTACCCGGGGAATAGCAATCAGCCCCAGCATTTT. It encodes CASSYPGNSNQPQHF.

This clone showed up just a few times. The chain employs TRBV19 and TRBJ1-1; D is possibly TRBD1 (6 bases). This CDR3 has 13 amino acids. Germline lookup yields CDR1 LNHDA and CDR2 SQIVND (reference sequence). V lost 5 bases to trimming and J lost 4 bases, with 11 bases between them. Written as DNA, the CDR3 is TGTGCCAGTAGTCGGGGGGCTGTCACTGAAGCTTTCTTT. Amino acid sequence: CASSRGAVTEAFF.

V usage is TRBV7-9 and J usage is TRBJ1-2; perhaps TRBD1 as D (6 bases). Trimming pared 3 bases from V and 0 bases from J, leaving 11 bases between. Germline V gene sequence: CDR1 SEHNR, CDR2 FQNEAQ (reference sequence). The CDR3 runs to 15 residues. The CDR3 DNA follows: TGTGCCAGCAGCTTCCAGGACAGTCCTAACTATGGCTACACCTTC. The encoded protein is CASSFQDSPNYGYTF.

V usage is TRBV7-8 and J usage is TRBJ2-6; TRBD2 aligns across 7 bases. This CDR3 is 17 amino acids long. In germline, CDR1 is SGHVS, CDR2 FQNEAQ. The ends lost 1 base at V and 3 bases at J; junction bases unmatched: 6. In DNA form, the CDR3 reads TGTGCCAGCAGCTTAGTAGGTGCGGGGGATGGGGCCAACGTCCTGACTTTC. Amino acid sequence: CASSLVGAGDGANVLTF.

V is TRBV10-3 and J is TRBJ2-5; possible D gene TRBD2, 7 bases. The CDR3 extends over 14 amino acids. Per germline, CDR1 ENHRY and CDR2 SYGVKD. V was pared by 10 bases and J by 3 bases, with 18 bases between. The CDR3 DNA sequence: TGTGCCACGGCCTGGGGCGGGGGCGAAGAGACCCAGTACTTC. Protein product: CATAWGGGEETQYF.

The chain employs TRBV11-1 and TRBJ1-2; 9 bases match TRBD1. The CDR3 is 17 residues long. V shed 1 base and J 3 bases; nucleotides not matched to a gene: 9. Germline loops: CDR1 SGHAT, CDR2 FQDESV (reference sequence). CDR3 bases: TGTGCCAGCAGCTTAGATTCGGAAAGGACAGGGGACTATGGCTACACCTTC. It translates to CASSLDSERTGDYGYTF.

This chain joins TRBV2 and TRBJ2-1; possible D gene TRBD2, 7 bases. Germline V gene lookup returns CDR1 SNHLY and CDR2 FYNNEI. The CDR3 runs 12 residues. V was clipped by 9 bases and J by 9 bases, with 15 bases between them. CDR3 sequence reads: CASKGGGGEQFF. In DNA form, the CDR3 reads TGTGCCAGTAAGGGGGGGGGTGGTGAGCAGTTCTTC.

The V and J genes are TRBV20-1 and TRBJ1-2; D is unclear. CDR3 length equals 11 residues. The V gene's germline CDR1 is DFQATT and CDR2 SNEGSKA (reference sequence). V was cut by 1 base and J by 14 bases, with 14 bases left in between. CDR3 bases: TGCAGTGCTAGAGGCCCGCAGTTCCGAACCTTC. It translates to CSARGPQFRTF.

V is TRBV29-1 and J is TRBJ1-2, with D tentatively TRBD1 (5 bases). CDR1 and CDR2 from the germline V gene are SQVTM and ANQGSEA. The CDR3 spans 11 residues. Trimming took off 3 bases at V and 6 bases at J, with 8 bases between the two ends. CDR3 nucleotides: TGCAGCGTTGAGTGGGGCGATGGCTACACCTTC. Protein sequence: CSVEWGDGYTF.

This sequence joins TRBV18 and TRBJ2-5, with 8 bases fitting TRBD1. CDR1 and CDR2 from the germline V gene are KGHSH and LQKENI. Germline trimming cut 0 bases from V and 4 bases from J; bases unmatched to any gene: 7. The CDR3 totals 16 residues. CDR3 DNA: TGTGCCAGCTCACCACCTAATCACGACAGGGGAGAGACCCAGTACTTC. Translated, it gives CASSPPNHDRGETQYF.

The J gene is TRBJ2-3, the V gene TRBV5-1; 8 positions match TRBD2. The V gene end was trimmed by 0 bases and the J gene end by 2 bases; junction bases not matched to a gene: 5. This CDR3 region has 16 residues. CDR1 and CDR2 from the germline V gene are SGHRS and YFSETQ. The CDR3 region has the DNA TGCGCCAGCAGCTTGGTTTCGGGGGGGACCACAGATACGCAGTATTTT. Amino acid sequence: CASSLVSGGTTDTQYF.

This chain joins TRBV7-2 and TRBJ1-5, with D hard to call. V gave up 1 base and J gave up 7 bases, with 11 bases separating them. The CDR3 is 14 amino acids. Germline V gene lookup returns CDR1 SGHTA and CDR2 FQGNSA. The CDR3 spells CASSLDRFAQPQHF. CDR3 DNA: TGTGCCAGCAGCTTAGACAGATTCGCCCAGCCCCAGCATTTT.